This T cell receptor beta chain was recovered during a study of T cells in Graves' hyperthyroidism and ophthalmopathy. Amplification yielded TCR beta CDR3 regions, with RNA transcripts as the source. Primed by the HTBI set, a first-round RT-PCR was run on the TCR CDR3. TCRdb recomputed calls from the multiplex PCR reads with MiXCR, one row per CDR3 protein. The data hold about half a million distinct CDR3 sequences, with less than 25% observed a single time. The CDR3 runs 13 residues. Germline V gene data show CDR1 as MNHEY and CDR2 as SVGEGT. V lost 6 bases and J lost 6; bases outside the gene matches: 4. Whole-study findings and limits: For ophthalmopathy, model prediction preceded onset by a median around 7 months. Blood samples included most of the expanded thyroid clonotypes exceeding 0.001.

With respect to this clonotype: Its antigen is not identified.

Ophthalmopathy patients had moderate-to-severe active disease, CAS ≥3, NOSPECS ≥4, and disease duration under 3 months. The study based diagnoses on clinical symptoms, serum thyroxine and TRAb, thyroid ultrasound and orbital computed tomography. The sequence was obtained from a woman aged 70-85 years with Graves' ophthalmopathy. The sample comprised blood. The V and J genes are TRBV6-2 or TRBV6-3 and TRBJ1-5, with 8 bases that match TRBD1. In DNA form, the CDR3 reads TGTGCCAGCAGCAGGACAGGGAGTCAGCCCCAGCATTTT. It is translated as CASSRTGSQPQHF.